This TCR beta chain was identified during a study of early T cells in non-severe SARS-CoV-2 infection. The trim removed 6 bases at V and 5 bases at J, leaving 9 bases unmatched. The CDR3 extends over 16 amino acids. The library protocol tagged individual cDNA molecules with unique molecular identifiers. TCRdb called the 5' RACE reads again in MiXCR, with one record for every CDR3 protein. Altogether tens of thousands of distinct CDR3 sequences are present, around 13% being singletons, with the ten largest covering less than 1.5%. This clonotype was found a few times. Antigen unknown. Study-wide results and limits: VDJdb matches were skewed toward anti-spike CD8 T cell responses.

The rearrangement joins TRBV12-3 or TRBV12-4 to TRBJ2-1, with 11 bases matching TRBD2. Material: whole blood. The source of this sequence is an adult who was a healthcare worker with PCR-confirmed SARS-CoV-2 infection or an uninfected control (not recorded which). CDR3 residues: CASRPSWTSGHNEQFF. The DNA of the CDR3 is TGTGCCAGCAGACCTTCTTGGACTAGCGGGCACAATGAGCAGTTCTTC.